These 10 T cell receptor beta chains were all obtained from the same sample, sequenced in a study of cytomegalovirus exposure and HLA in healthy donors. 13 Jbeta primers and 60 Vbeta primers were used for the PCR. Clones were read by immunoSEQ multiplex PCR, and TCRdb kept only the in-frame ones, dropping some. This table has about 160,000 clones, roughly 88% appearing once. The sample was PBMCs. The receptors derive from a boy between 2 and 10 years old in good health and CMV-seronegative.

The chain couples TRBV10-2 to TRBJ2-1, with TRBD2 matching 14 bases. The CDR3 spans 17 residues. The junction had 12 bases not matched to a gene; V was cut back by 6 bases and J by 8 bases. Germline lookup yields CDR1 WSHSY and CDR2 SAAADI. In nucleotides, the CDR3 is TGCGCCAGCAGCAATAAGGGACTAGCGGGGGCCTCGGATGAGCAGTTCTTC. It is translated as CASSNKGLAGASDEQFF.

The CDR3, as DNA: TGTGCCAGCAGCTTGGAAGGTACTAGCGGGGTACTAAGAGCAGATACGCAGTATTTT. It specifies CASSLEGTSGVLRADTQYF. The chain joins TRBV5-8 to TRBJ2-3; 10 nucleotides agree with TRBD2. Germline CDR1 SGHTS, CDR2 YDEGEE. The CDR3 sequence is 19 residues long. The V and J ends lost 0 bases and 4 bases, in that order; junction bases with no gene match: 14.

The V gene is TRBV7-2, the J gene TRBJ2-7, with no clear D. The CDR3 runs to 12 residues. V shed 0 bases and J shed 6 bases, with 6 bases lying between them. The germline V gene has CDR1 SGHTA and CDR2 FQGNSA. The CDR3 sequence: CASSLASREQYF. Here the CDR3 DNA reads TGTGCCAGCAGCTTAGCTTCCCGCGAGCAGTACTTC.

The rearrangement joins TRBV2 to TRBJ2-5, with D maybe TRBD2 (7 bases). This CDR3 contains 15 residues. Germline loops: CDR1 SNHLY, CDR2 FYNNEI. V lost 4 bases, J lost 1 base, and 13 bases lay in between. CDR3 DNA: TGTGCCAGCAGTGTGAGGGGGGGCATCCAAGAGACCCAGTACTTC. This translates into CASSVRGGIQETQYF.

CDR3 DNA: TGCGCCAGCAGCTCTAAGGGGTCCTACAATGAGCAGTTCTTC. Protein product: CASSSKGSYNEQFF. The chain links TRBV5-1 to TRBJ2-1, with a tentative D call TRBD1 (5 bases). There are 14 residues in the CDR3. V was cut by 3 bases and J by 1 base, with 8 bases left in between. Germline V CDR1 and CDR2: SGHRS, YFSETQ.

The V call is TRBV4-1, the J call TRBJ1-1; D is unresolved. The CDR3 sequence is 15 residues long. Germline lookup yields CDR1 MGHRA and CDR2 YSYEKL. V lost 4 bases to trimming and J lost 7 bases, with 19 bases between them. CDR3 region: CASSRGPLQAGEAFF. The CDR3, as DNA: TGCGCCAGCAGCCGAGGCCCCCTCCAGGCGGGTGAAGCTTTCTTT.

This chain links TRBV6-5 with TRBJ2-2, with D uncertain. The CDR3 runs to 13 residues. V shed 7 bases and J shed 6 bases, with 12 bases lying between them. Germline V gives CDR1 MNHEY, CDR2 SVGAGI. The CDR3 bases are TGTGCCAGCAATAGGTTGGGCCCCGGGGAGCTGTTTTTT. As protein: CASNRLGPGELFF.

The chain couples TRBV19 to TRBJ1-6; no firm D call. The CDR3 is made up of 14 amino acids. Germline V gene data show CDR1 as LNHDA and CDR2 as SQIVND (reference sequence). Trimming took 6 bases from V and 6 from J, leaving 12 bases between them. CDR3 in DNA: TGTGCCAGTAGCCACACAGTGTCTAATTCACCCCTCCACTTT. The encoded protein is CASSHTVSNSPLHF.

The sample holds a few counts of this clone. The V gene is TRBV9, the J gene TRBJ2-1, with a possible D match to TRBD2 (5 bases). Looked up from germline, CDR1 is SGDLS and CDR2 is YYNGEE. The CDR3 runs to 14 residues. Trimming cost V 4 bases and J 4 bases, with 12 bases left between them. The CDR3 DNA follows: TGTGCCAGCAGCCAAGGACTCATATACAATGAGCAGTTCTTC. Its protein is CASSQGLIYNEQFF. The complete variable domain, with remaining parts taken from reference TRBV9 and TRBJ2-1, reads DSGVTQTPKHLITATGQRVTLRCSPRSGDLSVYWYQQSLDQGLQFLIQYYNGEERAKGNILERFSAQQFPDLHSELNLSSLELGDSALYFCASSQGLIYNEQFFGPGTRLTVL.

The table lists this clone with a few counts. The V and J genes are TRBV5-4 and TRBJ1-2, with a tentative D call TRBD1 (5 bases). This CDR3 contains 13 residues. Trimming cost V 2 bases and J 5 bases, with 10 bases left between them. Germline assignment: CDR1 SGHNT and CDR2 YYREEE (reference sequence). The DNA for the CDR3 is TGTGCCAGCAGCTTCTGGGGCGGATATGGCTACACCTTC. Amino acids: CASSFWGGYGYTF.